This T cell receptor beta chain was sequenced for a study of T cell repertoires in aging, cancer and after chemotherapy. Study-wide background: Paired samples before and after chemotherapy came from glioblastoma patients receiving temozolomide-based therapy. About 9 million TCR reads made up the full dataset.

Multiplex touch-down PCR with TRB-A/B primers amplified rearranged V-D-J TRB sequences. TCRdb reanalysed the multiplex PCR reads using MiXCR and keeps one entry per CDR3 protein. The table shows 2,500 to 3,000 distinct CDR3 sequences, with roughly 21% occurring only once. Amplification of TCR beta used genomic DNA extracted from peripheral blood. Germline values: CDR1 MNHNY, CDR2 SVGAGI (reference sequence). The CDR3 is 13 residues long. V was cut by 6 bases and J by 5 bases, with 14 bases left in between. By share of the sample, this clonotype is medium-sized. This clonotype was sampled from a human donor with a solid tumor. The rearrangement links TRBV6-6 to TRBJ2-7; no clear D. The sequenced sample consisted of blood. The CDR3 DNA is TGTGCCAGCAGCCTACCGGCCGTCCACGAGCAGTACTTC. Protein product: CASSLPAVHEQYF.